The 14 T cell receptor beta chains presented below share a single source sample, sequenced in a study of blood T cells in healthy people across ages. Through a sample-barcoded 5' primer and a J-beta primer mix, a second PCR was run for roughly 6 to 11 cycles. Each CDR3 protein is one row after TCRdb ran MiXCR on the 5' RACE reads. Of 890,000 or so distinct CDR3 sequences in the sample, around 62% were seen once. The sample comprised blood. These TCRs come from a man aged 30-40 years in good health.

The rearrangement joins TRBV28 to TRBJ2-4; either TRBD1 or TRBD2 may fit D (5 bases each). The tail of the sequence fits TRBJ2-7 better, so the J call may be wrong. The CDR3 contains 12 residues. In germline, CDR1 is MDHEN, CDR2 SYDVKM. CDR3: CASSLVGREQYF. In DNA, the CDR3 is TGTGCCAGCAGTCTGGTGGGACGCGAGCAGTACTTC.

This chain connects TRBV11-1 to TRBJ2-4; 11 bases map to TRBD2. This CDR3 has 16 residues. Germline assignment: CDR1 SGHAT and CDR2 FQDESV (reference sequence). With 1 base clipped from V and 9 bases from J, the junction kept 8 bases outside the gene matches. The CDR3 region has the DNA TGTGCCAGCAGCTTAGGGCTAGCGGGGGGCCAGGCCATTCAGTACTTC. This encodes CASSLGLAGGQAIQYF.

The V and J genes are TRBV12-5 and TRBJ2-7; D may be TRBD2 (6 bases). CDR3 length: 17 amino acids. CDR1 LGHNT and CDR2 FRNRAP come from the germline V gene. The ends were cut back, 0 bases at V and 5 bases at J, with 20 bases in the middle. The CDR3: CASGLVRSWDSPDEQYF. CDR3 nucleotides: TGTGCTAGTGGTTTGGTAAGAAGTTGGGACTCACCCGACGAGCAGTACTTC.

In this sample, this clonotype turned up a few times. CDR3 loop: CASSQMTTYEQYF. The CDR3, as DNA: TGCGCCAGCAGCCAAATGACTACTTACGAGCAGTACTTC. The gene calls are TRBV4-3 and TRBJ2-7, with a weak D call TRBD2 (5 bases). There are 13 residues in the CDR3. The V end lost 2 bases, the J end lost 4 bases, and 9 bases lay between the germline ends. CDR1 and CDR2 from the germline V gene are LGHNA and YSLEER.

V and J are TRBV6-5 and TRBJ2-5; D is ambiguous. There are 14 residues in the CDR3. Between the trimmed V and J ends, which lost 0 bases and 2 bases, there was a span of 7 bases. The germline V gene encodes CDR1 MNHEY and CDR2 SVGAGI. The CDR3 spells CASSYSGRQETQYF. In DNA form, the CDR3 reads TGTGCCAGCAGTTACTCGGGAAGACAAGAGACCCAGTACTTC.

The chain links TRBV9 to TRBJ1-2; 7 bases match TRBD1. From germline, CDR1 is SGDLS and CDR2 YYNGEE. V trimming: 7 bases; J trimming: 1 base; junction bases outside the gene matches: 7. This CDR3 region has 14 residues. The CDR3: CASRANRGNYGYTF. In DNA form, the CDR3 reads TGTGCCAGCCGGGCGAACAGGGGTAACTATGGCTACACCTTC.

The chain is built from TRBV7-9 and TRBJ1-2; 7 nucleotides align to TRBD1. V gave up 7 bases and J gave up 8 bases; unmatched junction bases: 10. Germline CDR1 and CDR2: SEHNR and FQNEAQ (reference sequence). This CDR3 comprises 13 residues. The CDR3 DNA reads TGTGCCAGCATCTCAAAAACAGGGGAAGGCTACACCTTC. This encodes CASISKTGEGYTF.

This chain connects TRBV2 to TRBJ2-7; possibly TRBD1 or TRBD2 for D (5 bases each). The CDR3 extends over 13 amino acids. Germline V gene sequence: CDR1 SNHLY, CDR2 FYNNEI. Deletions cut 7 bases from V and 5 bases from J, with 15 bases between. CDR3 residues: CASTSGPLNEQYF. CDR3 nucleotides: TGTGCCAGCACTTCGGGACCCTTGAACGAGCAGTACTTC.

This rearrangement joins TRBV15 to TRBJ1-6; D remains unclear. The V end was cut by 1 base, the J end by 0 bases, with 7 bases between. The CDR3 loop spans 16 amino acids. Germline V gives CDR1 LNHNV, CDR2 YYDKDF (reference sequence). This CDR3 reads CATSRAKSSYNSPLHF. The CDR3 DNA sequence: TGTGCCACCAGCAGAGCGAAGAGCTCCTATAATTCACCCCTCCACTTT.

The table lists this clonotype with a few counts. J is TRBJ2-5 and V is TRBV28, with D unclear. V gave up 4 bases and J gave up 4 bases, with 7 bases separating them. The germline V gene has CDR1 MDHEN and CDR2 SYDVKM. The CDR3 extends over 12 amino acids. The CDR3 nucleotides read TGTGCCAGCAGTTCTACGCTAGAGACCCAGTACTTC. It is translated as CASSSTLETQYF. The whole variable domain, filled in from reference TRBV28 and TRBJ2-5, reads DVKVTQSSRYLVKRTGEKVFLECVQDMDHENMFWYRQDPGLGLRLIYFSYDVKMKEKGDIPEGYSVSREKKERFSLILESASTNQTSMYLCASSSTLETQYFGPGTRLLVL.

CDR3 residues: CAISEEGLAGARWETQFF. CDR3 bases: TGTGCCATCAGTGAGGAAGGACTAGCGGGGGCCCGGTGGGAGACCCAGTTCTTC. This chain links TRBV10-3 with TRBJ2-1; 13 bases are shared with TRBD2. Trimming cost V 2 bases and J 13 bases; bases outside gene matches: 17. Germline values: CDR1 ENHRY, CDR2 SYGVKD. The CDR3 is 18 residues long.

This chain joins TRBV15 and TRBJ2-4; the D gene is possibly TRBD2 (7 bases). Germline loops: CDR1 LNHNV, CDR2 YYDKDF (reference sequence). The CDR3 is 13 amino acids. The V and J ends lost 1 base and 13 bases respectively, with 14 bases between them. DNA for the CDR3: TGTGCCACCAGCAGAGTAGGCGGCGGGGGCCAGTACTTC. Protein: CATSRVGGGGQYF. Together with reference TRBV15 and TRBJ2-4, the CDR3 gives the full variable domain: DAMVIQNPRYQVTQFGKPVTLSCSQTLNHNVMYWYQQKSSQAPKLLFHYYDKDFNNEADTPDNFQSRRPNTSFCFLDIRSPGLGDTAMYLCATSRVGGGGQYFGAGTRLSVL.

The chain joins TRBV7-9 to TRBJ1-1; D may be TRBD1 (5 bases). This CDR3 has 12 amino acids. Germline CDR1 is SEHNR and CDR2 is FQNEAQ (reference sequence). V lost 5 bases, J lost 7 bases, and 11 bases lay in between. The CDR3 loop is CASSPSGVEAFF. Here the CDR3 DNA reads TGTGCCAGCAGCCCCTCGGGGGTTGAAGCTTTCTTT.

The chain uses TRBV9 and TRBJ2-5; D perhaps matches TRBD1 (6 bases). V was pared by 4 bases and J by 4 bases, with 17 bases between. Germline CDR1 is SGDLS and CDR2 is YYNGEE. This CDR3 contains 15 residues. CDR3 bases: TGTGCCAGCAGCCCGATGGGCAGGGGTGTAGAGACCCAGTACTTC. Translation gives CASSPMGRGVETQYF.